This note documents a single T cell receptor beta chain sequence. The data were obtained in a study of blood T cell repertoires in COVID-19. In the study overall: Both acute and convalescent COVID-19 samples were obtained from the United States, Italy and Spain. In each case, the material was cDNA or gDNA derived from T cells, B-cell-depleted T cells, or PBMCs.

Original processing methods: The assay estimated nucleated cells by amplifying reference gene primers. Data came from immunoSEQ multiplex PCR; TCRdb stores just in-frame clones and leaves some out. D and trimming were read from the DNA, whereas the V and J calls and clone size are those reported in that table. The sample holds more than 300,000 clones; roughly 87% are singletons and the top ten take about 5.4%. Before being deemed recovered, Cohort 3 donors had two negative PCRs, clearance, or symptom resolution. The V end was cut by 6 bases, the J end by 4 bases, with 18 bases between. The germline V gene encodes CDR1 MNHNY and CDR2 SVGAGI (reference sequence). This CDR3 spans 15 amino acids.

The genes are TRBV6-6 and TRBJ1-2; possible D gene TRBD1, 6 bases. Sequenced input: PBMCs or T cells enriched from blood (not recorded which). This receptor was obtained from a woman between 50 and 59 years old who had recovered from COVID-19. The CDR3 DNA sequence: TGTGCCAGCAGCCCCGGGCGGGGGCAAGTCTATGGCTACACCTTC. Protein: CASSPGRGQVYGYTF.